This TCR beta chain was captured in a study of blood T cells in healthy people across ages. Of note for this clonotype: A much larger clone sits a single nucleotide away, making a read error possible.

Then a second PCR, running about 6 to 12 cycles, was carried out with a sample-barcoded 5' primer and a J-beta primer mix. TCRdb passed the 5' RACE reads through MiXCR, listing each CDR3 protein once. The sample has hundreds of thousands of distinct CDR3 sequences; 29% are singletons. Germline V gene data show CDR1 as SGHRS and CDR2 as YFSETQ. The CDR3 has 18 residues. The sample taken for sequencing was blood. The clonotype was recovered from a woman older than 75 in good health. V and J are TRBV5-1 and TRBJ2-7, with 14 bases fitting TRBD2. The better agreement between TRBJ2-5 and the DNA end casts doubt on the J call. The CDR3 spells CASSHKRLAGGNWETQYF. CDR3 bases: TGCGCCAGCAGCCATAAGCGACTAGCGGGGGGGAACTGGGAGACCCAGTACTTC.